Listed below are T cell receptor beta chains from one sample, sequenced in a study of T cells in Graves' hyperthyroidism and ophthalmopathy. TCRdb re-called the multiplex PCR reads through MiXCR, storing one row per CDR3 protein. Among nearly 250,000 distinct CDR3 sequences listed, over 15% were seen once. The sequenced material came from blood. The receptors originated from a young woman with Graves' ophthalmopathy. Both conserved end residues are part of each CDR3. D genes are given only for firm matches. Clone size is given for some rows only: seen once, a few or many times, or a class if the clone is expanded.

D gene: TRBD2; J gene: TRBJ2-1; V gene: TRBV7-2; clone size: many; CDR3 protein: CASSVTGTSGNEQFF; CDR3 DNA: TGTGCCAGCAGCGTTACCGGGACTAGCGGTAATGAGCAGTTCTTC
D gene: .; J gene: TRBJ2-1; V gene: TRBV11-2; clone size: .; CDR3 protein: CASSLGRNYNEQFF; CDR3 DNA: TGTGCCAGCAGCTTAGGCCGGAACTACAATGAGCAGTTCTTC
D gene: .; J gene: TRBJ1-1; V gene: TRBV3-1; clone size: many; CDR3 protein: CASSQMDKGEAFF; CDR3 DNA: TGTGCCAGCAGCCAAATGGACAAGGGTGAAGCTTTCTTT
D gene: .; J gene: TRBJ2-5; V gene: TRBV7-6; clone size: many; CDR3 protein: CASSLAHGGQETQYF; CDR3 DNA: TGTGCCAGCAGCTTAGCGCACGGAGGGCAAGAGACCCAGTACTTC
D gene: .; J gene: TRBJ1-1; V gene: TRBV20-1; clone size: many; CDR3 protein: CSGYRGDGDTEAFF; CDR3 DNA: TGCAGTGGGTACCGGGGGGACGGGGACACTGAAGCTTTCTTT
D gene: .; J gene: TRBJ1-5; V gene: TRBV28; clone size: many; CDR3 protein: CASGTNDQPQHF; CDR3 DNA: TGTGCCAGCGGGACAAATGATCAGCCCCAGCATTTT
D gene: .; J gene: TRBJ1-5; V gene: TRBV4-1; clone size: many; CDR3 protein: CASSQGHPSNQPQHF; CDR3 DNA: TGCGCCAGCAGCCAAGGCCACCCAAGCAATCAGCCCCAGCATTTT
D gene: TRBD1; J gene: TRBJ1-4; V gene: TRBV3-1; clone size: many; CDR3 protein: CASSYRQGAGEKLFF; CDR3 DNA: TGTGCCAGCAGCTATCGACAGGGGGCGGGGGAAAAACTGTTTTTT
D gene: TRBD1; J gene: TRBJ1-6; V gene: TRBV6-1; clone size: .; CDR3 protein: CASSSRQGGSPLHF; CDR3 DNA: TGTGCCAGCAGTTCAAGACAGGGAGGATCACCCCTCCACTTT
D gene: TRBD1; J gene: TRBJ2-7; V gene: TRBV30; clone size: many; CDR3 protein: CAWTGQGDEQYF; CDR3 DNA: TGTGCCTGGACGGGACAGGGCGACGAGCAGTACTTC
D gene: TRBD2; J gene: TRBJ2-2; V gene: TRBV10-3; clone size: many; CDR3 protein: CAISDSQGRGNTGELFF; CDR3 DNA: TGTGCCATCAGTGATAGTCAAGGGAGGGGCAACACCGGGGAGCTGTTTTTT
D gene: .; J gene: TRBJ1-1; V gene: TRBV30; clone size: many; CDR3 protein: CAWSVRAITEAFF; CDR3 DNA: TGTGCCTGGAGTGTTCGGGCAATCACTGAAGCTTTCTTT
D gene: .; J gene: TRBJ2-1; V gene: TRBV30; clone size: many; CDR3 protein: CAWTKGRFAHNEQFF; CDR3 DNA: TGTGCCTGGACCAAAGGTAGATTTGCCCACAATGAGCAGTTCTTC
D gene: .; J gene: TRBJ2-4; V gene: TRBV6-2/TRBV6-3; clone size: many; CDR3 protein: CASNKTGLLAKNIQYF; CDR3 DNA: TGTGCCAGCAATAAGACGGGACTCCTAGCCAAAAACATTCAGTACTTC
D gene: TRBD1; J gene: TRBJ1-2; V gene: TRBV3-1; clone size: many; CDR3 protein: CASSHGTGYRYGYTF; CDR3 DNA: TGTGCCAGCAGCCACGGGACAGGGTATAGGTATGGCTACACCTTC
D gene: .; J gene: TRBJ1-2; V gene: TRBV2; clone size: many; CDR3 protein: CASSESASGYPYGYTF; CDR3 DNA: TGTGCCAGCAGTGAGTCGGCCAGCGGGTACCCCTATGGCTACACCTTC
D gene: .; J gene: TRBJ1-1; V gene: TRBV19; clone size: many; CDR3 protein: CASSWGSVIKPEAFF; CDR3 DNA: TGTGCCAGTAGTTGGGGCAGCGTGATTAAACCTGAAGCTTTCTTT
D gene: .; J gene: TRBJ2-3; V gene: TRBV9; clone size: .; CDR3 protein: CASSGRDPSRDTQYF; CDR3 DNA: TGTGCCAGCAGCGGCCGGGACCCGAGCAGAGATACGCAGTATTTT
D gene: .; J gene: TRBJ2-1; V gene: TRBV6-2/TRBV6-3; clone size: .; CDR3 protein: CASSTGAVTTGEQFF; CDR3 DNA: TGTGCCAGCAGTACCGGGGCAGTGACTACAGGTGAGCAGTTCTTC
D gene: TRBD1; J gene: TRBJ1-2; V gene: TRBV6-1; clone size: many; CDR3 protein: CASSEAGTGDYGYTF; CDR3 DNA: TGTGCCAGCAGTGAAGCCGGGACAGGAGATTATGGCTACACCTTC
D gene: .; J gene: TRBJ2-2; V gene: TRBV2; clone size: many; CDR3 protein: CASRDSQGQFTGELFF; CDR3 DNA: TGTGCCAGCAGGGATTCACAGGGTCAGTTCACCGGGGAGCTGTTTTTT
D gene: TRBD1; J gene: TRBJ1-4; V gene: TRBV6-2/TRBV6-3; clone size: many; CDR3 protein: CASSSRPDRGDEKLFF; CDR3 DNA: TGTGCCAGCAGTTCCCGACCGGACAGGGGAGACGAAAAACTGTTTTTT
D gene: .; J gene: TRBJ1-2; V gene: TRBV2; clone size: many; CDR3 protein: CASSEEHYGYTF; CDR3 DNA: TGTGCCAGCAGTGAGGAACACTATGGCTACACCTTC
D gene: .; J gene: TRBJ2-7; V gene: TRBV15; clone size: few; CDR3 protein: CATSRATNAGQSTYEQYF; CDR3 DNA: TGTGCCACCAGCAGAGCCACCAACGCGGGACAGTCCACCTACGAGCAGTACTTC
D gene: TRBD1; J gene: TRBJ2-7; V gene: TRBV3-1; clone size: many; CDR3 protein: CASSQGAGGYEQYF; CDR3 DNA: TGTGCCAGCAGCCAAGGCGCAGGGGGCTACGAGCAGTACTTC
D gene: .; J gene: TRBJ1-5; V gene: TRBV7-8; clone size: many; CDR3 protein: CASSPLSNQPQHF; CDR3 DNA: TGTGCCAGCAGCCCCTTAAGCAATCAGCCCCAGCATTTT
D gene: TRBD2; J gene: TRBJ2-1; V gene: TRBV19; clone size: .; CDR3 protein: CASTTTSGRYEQFF; CDR3 DNA: TGTGCCAGTACAACGACTAGCGGGAGGTATGAGCAGTTCTTC
D gene: .; J gene: TRBJ1-1; V gene: TRBV5-8; clone size: many; CDR3 protein: CASSLALQENTEAFF; CDR3 DNA: TGTGCCAGCAGCTTGGCCCTACAGGAGAACACTGAAGCTTTCTTT
D gene: .; J gene: TRBJ1-5; V gene: TRBV28; clone size: many; CDR3 protein: CASSPWESNQPQHF; CDR3 DNA: TGTGCCAGCAGTCCGTGGGAAAGCAATCAGCCCCAGCATTTT
D gene: TRBD1; J gene: TRBJ1-1; V gene: TRBV7-2; clone size: once; CDR3 protein: CASSPTGGFIEAFF; CDR3 DNA: TGTGCCAGCAGCCCGACAGGGGGCTTTATTGAAGCTTTCTTT
D gene: TRBD2; J gene: TRBJ2-1; V gene: TRBV6-5; clone size: once; CDR3 protein: CASSYRAGGYNEQFF; CDR3 DNA: TGTGCCAGCAGTTACAGGGCGGGGGGCTACAATGAGCAGTTCTTC
D gene: TRBD2; J gene: TRBJ2-5; V gene: TRBV7-8; clone size: many; CDR3 protein: CASSSPGGGSLYKTQYF; CDR3 DNA: TGTGCCAGCAGCTCACCTGGAGGCGGGAGTTTATATAAGACCCAGTACTTC
D gene: .; J gene: TRBJ2-1; V gene: TRBV28; clone size: .; CDR3 protein: CASLRYGANEQFF; CDR3 DNA: TGTGCCAGCCTCAGGTACGGGGCTAATGAGCAGTTCTTC
D gene: TRBD1; J gene: TRBJ1-2; V gene: TRBV5-8; clone size: few; CDR3 protein: CASSLWTGANYGYTF; CDR3 DNA: TGTGCCAGCAGCTTGTGGACAGGGGCTAACTATGGCTACACCTTC
D gene: TRBD2; J gene: TRBJ2-1; V gene: TRBV12-3/TRBV12-4; clone size: many; CDR3 protein: CASSLLAGGVWEQFF; CDR3 DNA: TGTGCCAGCAGTTTGCTTGCGGGGGGGGTGTGGGAGCAGTTCTTC
D gene: .; J gene: TRBJ2-7; V gene: TRBV15; clone size: .; CDR3 protein: CATSMGGGLYEQYF; CDR3 DNA: TGTGCCACCAGCATGGGGGGCGGCCTCTACGAGCAGTACTTC
D gene: .; J gene: TRBJ1-4; V gene: TRBV7-8; clone size: .; CDR3 protein: CASSLTYDISGKNEKLFF; CDR3 DNA: TGTGCCAGCAGCCTAACATACGACATATCGGGGAAGAACGAAAAACTGTTTTTT
D gene: TRBD1; J gene: TRBJ2-7; V gene: TRBV2; clone size: many; CDR3 protein: CASSELGTDTYEQYF; CDR3 DNA: TGTGCCAGCAGTGAATTAGGGACAGACACTTACGAGCAGTACTTC
D gene: .; J gene: TRBJ1-1; V gene: TRBV12-5; clone size: many; CDR3 protein: CASGFPEGVYTEAFF; CDR3 DNA: TGTGCTAGTGGTTTCCCCGAGGGGGTATACACTGAAGCTTTCTTT
D gene: TRBD1; J gene: TRBJ2-5; V gene: TRBV5-4; clone size: many; CDR3 protein: CASSSDRGGTQYF; CDR3 DNA: TGTGCCAGCAGCTCCGACAGGGGCGGGACCCAGTACTTC
D gene: .; J gene: TRBJ2-1; V gene: TRBV20-1; clone size: .; CDR3 protein: CSARDTVSSYNEQFF; CDR3 DNA: TGCAGTGCTAGAGATACTGTGAGCTCCTACAATGAGCAGTTCTTC
D gene: TRBD2; J gene: TRBJ2-1; V gene: TRBV19; clone size: many; CDR3 protein: CASSTQITSGPTNEQFF; CDR3 DNA: TGTGCCAGTAGTACCCAGATAACTAGCGGTCCGACCAATGAGCAGTTCTTC
D gene: .; J gene: TRBJ1-1; V gene: TRBV5-8; clone size: many; CDR3 protein: CASSLGGNERTEAFF; CDR3 DNA: TGTGCCAGCAGCTTAGGAGGGAACGAGCGCACTGAAGCTTTCTTT
D gene: .; J gene: TRBJ2-7; V gene: TRBV30; clone size: many; CDR3 protein: CAWSVDQASYEQYF; CDR3 DNA: TGTGCCTGGAGTGTAGACCAGGCTTCCTACGAGCAGTACTTC
D gene: .; J gene: TRBJ1-1; V gene: TRBV15; clone size: many; CDR3 protein: CATSRRGENTEAFF; CDR3 DNA: TGTGCCACCAGCAGGCGTGGGGAGAACACTGAAGCTTTCTTT
D gene: .; J gene: TRBJ1-1; V gene: TRBV5-1; clone size: .; CDR3 protein: CASRGGMQGSPEAFF; CDR3 DNA: TGCGCCAGCAGGGGGGGGATGCAGGGTAGCCCTGAAGCTTTCTTT
D gene: .; J gene: TRBJ2-7; V gene: TRBV5-1; clone size: few; CDR3 protein: CASSFSGGSSSYEQYF; CDR3 DNA: TGCGCCAGCAGCTTTTCAGGAGGGTCCAGCTCCTACGAGCAGTACTTC
D gene: .; J gene: TRBJ1-3; V gene: TRBV13; clone size: .; CDR3 protein: CASSLEPKNTIYF; CDR3 DNA: TGTGCCAGCAGCTTAGAACCGAAAAACACCATATATTTT
D gene: TRBD1; J gene: TRBJ1-1; V gene: TRBV20-1; clone size: many; CDR3 protein: CSATMTGVGEAFF; CDR3 DNA: TGCAGTGCTACTATGACAGGGGTTGGTGAAGCTTTCTTT
D gene: TRBD1; J gene: TRBJ1-1; V gene: TRBV19; clone size: many; CDR3 protein: CASSIKGQGPGTEAFF; CDR3 DNA: TGTGCCAGTAGTATCAAGGGACAGGGTCCGGGCACTGAAGCTTTCTTT
D gene: TRBD1; J gene: TRBJ2-1; V gene: TRBV9; clone size: .; CDR3 protein: CASSVRDRVRNEQFF; CDR3 DNA: TGTGCCAGCAGCGTTCGGGACAGGGTACGGAATGAGCAGTTCTTC
D gene: .; J gene: TRBJ2-3; V gene: TRBV4-3; clone size: few; CDR3 protein: CASSMGTDTQYF; CDR3 DNA: TGCGCCAGTTCAATGGGCACAGATACGCAGTATTTT